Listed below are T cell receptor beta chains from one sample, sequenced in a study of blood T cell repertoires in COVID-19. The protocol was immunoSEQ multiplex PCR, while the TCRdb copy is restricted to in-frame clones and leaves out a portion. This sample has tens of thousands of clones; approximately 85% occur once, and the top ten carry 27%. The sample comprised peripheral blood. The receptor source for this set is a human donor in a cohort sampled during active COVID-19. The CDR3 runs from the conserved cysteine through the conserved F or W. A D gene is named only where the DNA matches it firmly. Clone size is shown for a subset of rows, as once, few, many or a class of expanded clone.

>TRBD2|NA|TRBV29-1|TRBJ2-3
CSVEGPSGGALDTQYF
TGCAGCGTTGAAGGACCTAGCGGGGGGGCCTTAGATACGCAGTATTTT
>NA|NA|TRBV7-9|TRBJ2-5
CASSLGGVETQYF
TGTGCCAGCAGCTTAGGGGGGGTCGAGACCCAGTACTTC
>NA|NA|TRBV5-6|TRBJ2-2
CASSFSPANTGELFF
TGTGCCAGCAGCTTTAGCCCTGCCAACACCGGGGAGCTGTTTTTT
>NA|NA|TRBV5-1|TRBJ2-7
CASRGAGEQYF
TGCGCCAGCAGAGGGGCGGGAGAGCAGTACTTC
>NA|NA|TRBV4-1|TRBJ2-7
CASSQGGVPAYEQYF
TGCGCCAGCAGCCAAGGAGGCGTTCCGGCCTACGAGCAGTACTTC
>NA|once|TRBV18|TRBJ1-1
CASSRANTEAFF
TGTGCCAGCTCGCGGGCGAACACTGAAGCTTTCTTT
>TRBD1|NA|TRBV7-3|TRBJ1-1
CASSHRGSATEAFF
TGTGCCAGCAGCCACAGGGGGTCGGCCACTGAAGCTTTCTTT
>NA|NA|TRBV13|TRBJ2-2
CASSLRQGGTGELFF
TGTGCCAGCAGCTTAAGGCAGGGCGGCACCGGGGAGCTGTTTTTT
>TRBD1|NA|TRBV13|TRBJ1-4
CASSPGDRGRNEKLFF
TGTGCCAGCAGCCCCGGGGACAGGGGCCGTAATGAAAAACTGTTTTTT
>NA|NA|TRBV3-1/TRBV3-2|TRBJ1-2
CASSLDFYYGYTF
TGTGCCAGCAGCCTGGACTTCTACTATGGCTACACCTTC
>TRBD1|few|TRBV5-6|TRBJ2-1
CASSFGTGAYNEQFF
TGTGCCAGCAGTTTTGGGACAGGGGCCTACAATGAGCAGTTCTTC
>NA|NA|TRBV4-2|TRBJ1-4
CASSPARISNEKLFF
TGTGCCAGCAGCCCCGCGAGGATCAGCAATGAAAAACTGTTTTTT
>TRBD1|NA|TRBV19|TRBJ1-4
CASSVRFRDRELF
TGTGCCAGTAGTGTACGGTTCCGGGACAGGGAACTTTTT
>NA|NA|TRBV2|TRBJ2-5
CASSEDYSEETQYF
TGTGCCAGCAGTGAAGATTATAGTGAAGAGACCCAGTACTTC
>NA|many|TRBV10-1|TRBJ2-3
CASSVGGSDTDTQYF
TGCGCCAGCAGCGTCGGGGGTTCGGACACAGATACGCAGTATTTT
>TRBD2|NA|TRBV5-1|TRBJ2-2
CASTGTGGDTGELFF
TGCGCCAGCACAGGGACCGGGGGGGACACCGGGGAGCTGTTTTTT
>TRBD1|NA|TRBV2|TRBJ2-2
CASSVGRTGAGELFF
TGTGCCAGCAGTGTAGGACGGACAGGGGCCGGGGAGCTGTTTTTT
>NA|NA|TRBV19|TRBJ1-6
CASSIAAGQSPLHF
TGTGCCAGTAGTATTGCGGCAGGGCAATCACCCCTCCACTTT
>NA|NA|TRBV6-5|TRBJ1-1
CASSYSSLRDTEAFF
TGTGCCAGCAGTTACTCGAGCCTCAGGGACACTGAAGCTTTCTTT
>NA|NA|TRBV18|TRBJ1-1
CASSLDWNTEAFF
TGTGCCAGCTCCCTTGACTGGAACACTGAAGCTTTCTTT
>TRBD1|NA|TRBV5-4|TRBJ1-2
CASSPRQGAPDYTF
TGTGCCAGCAGCCCTCGACAGGGGGCCCCCGACTACACCTTC
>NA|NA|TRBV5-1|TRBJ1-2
CASSLTVNYGYTF
TGCGCCAGCAGCTTAACAGTGAACTATGGCTACACCTTC
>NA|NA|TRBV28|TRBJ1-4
CASSLVAGAVNEKLFF
TGTGCCAGCAGTTTAGTGGCGGGGGCAGTTAATGAAAAACTGTTTTTT
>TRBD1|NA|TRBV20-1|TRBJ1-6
CSASGFFVGGQGHSPLHF
TGCAGTGCTAGTGGGTTCTTCGTTGGGGGACAGGGGCATTCACCCCTCCACTTT
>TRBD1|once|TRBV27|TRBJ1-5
CASSATPTGEQPQHF
TGTGCCAGCAGTGCCACCCCCACAGGGGAACAGCCCCAGCATTTT
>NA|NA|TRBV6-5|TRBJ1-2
CASSPPDSSGYTF
TGTGCCAGCAGTCCACCGGACAGCTCCGGCTACACCTTC
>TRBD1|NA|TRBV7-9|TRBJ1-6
CASSGGTGVHSPLHF
TGTGCCAGCAGCGGCGGAACAGGGGTACATTCACCCCTCCACTTT
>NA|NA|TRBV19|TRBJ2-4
CASSQGSKNIQYF
TGTGCCAGTAGTCAGGGGTCCAAAAACATTCAGTACTTC
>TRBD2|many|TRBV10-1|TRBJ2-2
CASSEALSGGHTGELFF
TGCGCCAGCAGTGAGGCTCTAAGCGGGGGGCACACCGGGGAGCTGTTTTTT
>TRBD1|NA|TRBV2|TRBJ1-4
CASSGVQGADEKLFF
TGTGCCAGCAGTGGGGTGCAGGGGGCGGATGAAAAACTGTTTTTT
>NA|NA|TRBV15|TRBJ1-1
CATSRGSLNTEAFF
TGTGCCACCAGCAGAGGCAGTTTGAACACTGAAGCTTTCTTT
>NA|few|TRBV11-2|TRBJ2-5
CASSLMRETQYF
TGTGCCAGCAGCTTAATGAGAGAGACCCAGTACTTC
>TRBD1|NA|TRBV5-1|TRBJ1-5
CASSEGQGGNQPQHF
TGCGCCAGCAGCGAAGGACAGGGGGGTAATCAGCCCCAGCATTTT
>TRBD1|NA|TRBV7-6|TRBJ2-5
CASSSRTGTETQYF
TGTGCCAGCAGCTCCCGGACAGGGACGGAGACCCAGTACTTC
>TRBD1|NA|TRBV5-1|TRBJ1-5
CASSLETGINQPQHF
TGCGCCAGCAGCTTGGAGACAGGGATCAATCAGCCCCAGCATTTT
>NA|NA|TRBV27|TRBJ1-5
CASSLAPAGQPQHF
TGTGCCAGCAGTTTAGCCCCCGCGGGTCAGCCCCAGCATTTT
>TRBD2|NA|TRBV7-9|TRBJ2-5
CASSAGGRSETQYF
TGTGCCAGCAGCGCCGGCGGGAGATCGGAGACCCAGTACTTC
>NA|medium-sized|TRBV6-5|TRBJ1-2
CASSDSPYYGYTF
TGTGCCAGCTCTGACTCGCCCTACTATGGCTACACCTTC
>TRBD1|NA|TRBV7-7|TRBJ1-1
CASSPLTGANTEAFF
TGTGCTAGCAGCCCCTTGACAGGGGCCAACACTGAAGCTTTCTTT
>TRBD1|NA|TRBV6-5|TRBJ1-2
CASGRTGAGYTF
TGTGCCAGCGGAAGGACAGGGGCCGGCTACACCTTC
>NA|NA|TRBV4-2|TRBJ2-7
CASSRGVVYEQYF
TGTGCCAGCAGCCGTGGAGTAGTCTACGAGCAGTACTTC
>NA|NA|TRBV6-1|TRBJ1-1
CASSEGGATEAFF
TGTGCCAGCAGTGAGGGGGGGGCCACTGAAGCTTTCTTT
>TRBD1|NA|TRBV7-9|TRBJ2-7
CASSHRDRAIYEQYF
TGTGCCAGCAGCCACCGGGACAGGGCTATCTACGAGCAGTACTTC
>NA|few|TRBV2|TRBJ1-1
CASSELVGDTNLIF
TGTGCCAGCAGTGAATTAGTAGGGGACACGAATTTAATCTTT
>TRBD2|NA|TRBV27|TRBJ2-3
CASPPGTSGLSTDTQYF
TGTGCCAGCCCACCAGGGACTAGCGGGCTAAGCACAGATACGCAGTATTTT
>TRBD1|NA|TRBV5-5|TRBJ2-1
CASSRSGTDTYNEQFF
TGTGCCAGCAGCCGATCCGGGACAGACACCTACAATGAGCAGTTCTTC
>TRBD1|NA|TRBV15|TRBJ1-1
CATSRNRGGTEAFF
TGTGCCACCAGCAGAAACAGGGGAGGCACTGAAGCTTTCTTT
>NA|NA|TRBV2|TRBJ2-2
CASSMETGGTGELFF
TGTGCCAGCTCCATGGAAACGGGTGGCACCGGGGAGCTGTTTTTT
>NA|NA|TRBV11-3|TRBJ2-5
CASSLGATGRETQYF
TGTGCCAGCAGCTTAGGGGCAACTGGGAGGGAGACCCAGTACTTC
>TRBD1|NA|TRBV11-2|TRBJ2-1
CASSFSGGAATNNEQFF
TGTGCCAGCAGCTTTTCAGGGGGAGCGGCCACCAACAATGAGCAGTTCTTC
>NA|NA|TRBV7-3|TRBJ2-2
CASSLAQAWDTGELFF
TGTGCCAGCAGCTTAGCACAGGCCTGGGACACCGGGGAGCTGTTTTTT
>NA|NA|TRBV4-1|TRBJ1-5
CASSQDPDQPQHF
TGCGCCAGCAGCCAAGATCCCGATCAGCCCCAGCATTTT
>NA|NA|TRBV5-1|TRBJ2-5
CASSLEQGRETQYF
TGCGCCAGCAGCTTGGAGCAGGGAAGGGAGACCCAGTACTTC
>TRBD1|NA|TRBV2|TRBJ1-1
CASSGGQLNTEAFF
TGTGCCAGCAGTGGGGGACAGTTGAACACTGAAGCTTTCTTT
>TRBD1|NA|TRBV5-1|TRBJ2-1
CASSSMVGTGKNNEQFF
TGCGCCAGCAGCTCAATGGTAGGGACAGGGAAGAACAATGAGCAGTTCTTC
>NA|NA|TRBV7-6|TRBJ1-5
CASSLRDTNQPQHF
TGTGCCAGCAGCTTAAGGGACACTAATCAGCCCCAGCATTTT
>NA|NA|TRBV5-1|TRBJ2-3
CASSLAGRGRGTQYF
TGCGCCAGCAGCTTGGCCGGCCGTGGTAGGGGTACGCAGTATTTT
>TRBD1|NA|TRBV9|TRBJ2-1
CASSAPGQGFHEQFF
TGTGCCAGCAGCGCCCCGGGACAGGGTTTTCATGAGCAGTTCTTC
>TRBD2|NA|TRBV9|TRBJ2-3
CASSSGTSGAPTDTQYF
TGTGCCAGCAGCTCCGGGACTAGCGGGGCCCCCACAGATACGCAGTATTTT